A selection of T cell receptor beta chains follows, all from one sample in a study of blood T cell repertoires in COVID-19. Assay: immunoSEQ multiplex PCR; the TCRdb copy retains only in-frame clones and omits some. The repertoire holds around 71,000 clones, about 80% seen once, with under 30% in the top ten. Material: peripheral blood. The receptors derive from an older man with acute or convalescent COVID-19. Both conserved end residues are part of each CDR3. The D gene is left open where the match is weak. Some rows have no size entry. The others give once, few or many, or a class for an expanded clone.

cdr3_aa cdr3_nt clone_size j_call d_call v_call
CASSAKQVSSGANVLTF TGTGCCAGCTCAGCCAAACAGGTGTCAAGTGGGGCCAACGTCCTGACTTTC once TRBJ2-6 NA TRBV18
CASRRQGGDEQYF TGTGCCAGTAGAAGACAGGGGGGCGACGAGCAGTACTTC NA TRBJ2-7 TRBD1 TRBV19
CASTTRGALGSPLHF TGTGCCAGCACTACACGGGGGGCCCTCGGGTCACCCCTCCACTTT NA TRBJ1-6 NA TRBV3-1/TRBV3-2
CAWSVKGLAMNTGELFF TGTGCCTGGAGTGTAAAGGGGCTAGCGATGAACACCGGGGAGCTGTTTTTT NA TRBJ2-2 NA TRBV30
CATSDSIAGRVDEQFF TGTGCCACCAGTGATTCTATTGCGGGAAGGGTCGATGAGCAGTTCTTC NA TRBJ2-1 NA TRBV24-1
CASSRGEGYEQYF TGCGCCAGCAGCCGGGGGGAAGGCTACGAGCAGTACTTC NA TRBJ2-7 TRBD2 TRBV5-1
CASSLGRGTDTQYF TGTGCCAGCAGCTTAGGTCGAGGTACAGATACGCAGTATTTT NA TRBJ2-3 NA TRBV11-2
CASSIAPSGSYNEQFF TGTGCCAGTAGTATAGCCCCTAGCGGGAGTTACAATGAGCAGTTCTTC NA TRBJ2-1 TRBD2 TRBV19
CAWSVLVTGGGYTF TGTGCCTGGAGTGTACTAGTAACAGGGGGAGGCTACACCTTC NA TRBJ1-2 TRBD1 TRBV30
CASSSAGPESTDTQYF TGTGCCAGCAGCTCCGCTGGGCCTGAAAGCACAGATACGCAGTATTTT once TRBJ2-3 NA TRBV7-3
CASSLRGTSALNEQFF TGTGCCAGCAGCTTACGAGGGACTAGCGCACTAAATGAGCAGTTCTTC few TRBJ2-1 TRBD2 TRBV7-3
CSVEETGVGTEAFF TGCAGCGTTGAAGAGACAGGTGTGGGCACTGAAGCTTTCTTT NA TRBJ1-1 NA TRBV29-1
CASSVSVDRPGNTIYF TGTGCCAGCAGCGTTAGCGTGGACAGACCTGGAAACACCATATATTTT NA TRBJ1-3 NA TRBV9
CASYRGGETQYF TGTGCCAGCTACCGAGGAGGGGAGACCCAGTACTTC few TRBJ2-5 NA TRBV6-5
CASSVTAGVLETQYF TGTGCCAGCAGCGTAACAGCGGGAGTTTTAGAGACCCAGTACTTC NA TRBJ2-5 TRBD2 TRBV9
CASSFSSGTGPQHF TGTGCCAGCAGCTTTTCGTCCGGAACGGGGCCCCAGCATTTT NA TRBJ1-5 NA TRBV5-8
CATMQGLNYNEQFF TGTGCCACCATGCAGGGCCTAAACTACAATGAGCAGTTCTTC NA TRBJ2-1 NA TRBV6-5
CASSPRGLTDYGYTF TGTGCCAGCAGCCCGCGAGGCCTAACGGACTATGGCTACACCTTC NA TRBJ1-2 NA TRBV7-9
CASSLDGALAGPQETQYF TGCGCCAGCAGCTTGGATGGAGCTCTAGCGGGCCCCCAAGAGACCCAGTACTTC few TRBJ2-5 TRBD2 TRBV5-1
CASRGGAYNEQFF TGTGCCAGCAGGGGGGGGGCTTACAATGAGCAGTTCTTC NA TRBJ2-1 NA TRBV2
CASSHDTGDGDEQYF TGCGCCAGCAGCCATGATACAGGGGATGGCGACGAGCAGTACTTC NA TRBJ2-7 TRBD1 TRBV4-1
CASSTLAGGSSYNEQFF TGTGCCAGCAGCACACTAGCGGGAGGCAGCTCCTACAATGAGCAGTTCTTC NA TRBJ2-1 TRBD2 TRBV7-6
CASSLVGGRREQYF TGTGCCAGCAGCTTGGTTGGCGGGAGGCGCGAGCAGTACTTC NA TRBJ2-7 TRBD2 TRBV5-4
CASSTGGRVYGYTF TGTGCCAGCTCGACGGGGGGGCGCGTATATGGCTACACCTTC few TRBJ1-2 NA TRBV6-5
CASSPGNEQFF TGTGCCAGCAGCCCGGGGAATGAGCAGTTCTTC NA TRBJ2-1 NA TRBV7-3
CASRGGETSNQPQHF TGTGCCAGCCGGGGGGGGGAAACTAGCAATCAGCCCCAGCATTTT NA TRBJ1-5 NA TRBV27
CASSRTRTALEQYF TGTGCCAGTAGTAGGACTAGGACGGCACTCGAGCAGTACTTC few TRBJ2-7 TRBD2 TRBV19
CASSRGPHYEQYF TGTGCCAGTAGTAGGGGCCCCCACTACGAGCAGTACTTC NA TRBJ2-7 NA TRBV19
CASSLGGRGGYTF TGTGCCAGCAGCTTAGGGGGGCGCGGGGGCTACACCTTC NA TRBJ1-2 NA TRBV7-6
CASSPQGGWDQPQHF TGTGCCAGTAGTCCCCAGGGGGGTTGGGATCAGCCCCAGCATTTT NA TRBJ1-5 TRBD1 TRBV19
CASSLGQGSRYEQYF TGTGCCAGCAGCTTAGGACAGGGGAGTAGGTACGAGCAGTACTTC NA TRBJ2-7 TRBD1 TRBV7-2
CASSRTGGGGYTF TGTGCCAGCAGTCGGACAGGGGGCGGAGGCTACACCTTC NA TRBJ1-2 TRBD1 TRBV6-5
CASSVSGVTLYNEQFF TGTGCCAGCAGCGTATCGGGGGTAACCTTATACAATGAGCAGTTCTTC NA TRBJ2-1 NA TRBV9
CASSRTGMSNQPQHF TGTGCCAGCAGCCGGACAGGGATGAGCAATCAGCCCCAGCATTTT once TRBJ1-5 TRBD1 TRBV6-5
CASSHRGLAGGAGANVLTF TGTGCCAGCAGCCACAGAGGGCTAGCGGGAGGGGCTGGGGCCAACGTCCTGACTTTC NA TRBJ2-6 TRBD2 TRBV7-2